This T cell receptor beta chain comes out of a study of cytomegalovirus exposure and HLA in healthy donors. Findings and limits, study-wide: Judged likely to be a sequencing artifact was a cluster of highly shared sequence variants. Altogether, 164 TCR beta chains were recorded as cytomegalovirus-associated. Data from an earlier analysis indicated that most TCR beta V segments were productive either about 87% or about 30% of the time. A later analysis linked a missense DCLRE1C variant to TCR beta V- and J-gene trimming.

PCR primers comprised 60 Vbeta and 13 Jbeta primers. TCRdb's table, derived via immunoSEQ multiplex PCR, lists solely in-frame clones and lacks some. Here the sample spans 200,000 or so clones, approximately 80% being singletons. The V gene lost 1 base and the J gene lost 2 bases, with 12 bases spanning the gap. The CDR3 consists of 15 residues. Germline V gene data show CDR1 as SGHNT and CDR2 as YYREEE (reference sequence). About this clone: Its antigen is unknown.

The sample comprised PBMCs. The receptor was derived from a woman in her twenties or thirties in good health and CMV-seropositive. The chain has TRBV5-4 and TRBJ1-2, with TRBD1 as a possible D gene (5 bases). CDR3 in amino acids: CASSLNRGRNYGYTF. CDR3 nucleotide sequence: TGTGCCAGCAGCTTGAATAGGGGTCGAAACTATGGCTACACCTTC.